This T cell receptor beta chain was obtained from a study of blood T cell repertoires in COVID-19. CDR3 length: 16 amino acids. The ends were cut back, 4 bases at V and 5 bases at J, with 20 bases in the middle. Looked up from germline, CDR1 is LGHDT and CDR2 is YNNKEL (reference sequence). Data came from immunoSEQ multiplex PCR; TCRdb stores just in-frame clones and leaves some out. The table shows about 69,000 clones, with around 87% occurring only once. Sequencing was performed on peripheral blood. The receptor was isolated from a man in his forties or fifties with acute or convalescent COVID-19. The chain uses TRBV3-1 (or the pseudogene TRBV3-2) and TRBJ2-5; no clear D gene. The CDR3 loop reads CASSPNRLAVDETQYF. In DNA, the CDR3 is TGTGCCAGCAGCCCGAACCGACTGGCGGTGGATGAGACCCAGTACTTC.